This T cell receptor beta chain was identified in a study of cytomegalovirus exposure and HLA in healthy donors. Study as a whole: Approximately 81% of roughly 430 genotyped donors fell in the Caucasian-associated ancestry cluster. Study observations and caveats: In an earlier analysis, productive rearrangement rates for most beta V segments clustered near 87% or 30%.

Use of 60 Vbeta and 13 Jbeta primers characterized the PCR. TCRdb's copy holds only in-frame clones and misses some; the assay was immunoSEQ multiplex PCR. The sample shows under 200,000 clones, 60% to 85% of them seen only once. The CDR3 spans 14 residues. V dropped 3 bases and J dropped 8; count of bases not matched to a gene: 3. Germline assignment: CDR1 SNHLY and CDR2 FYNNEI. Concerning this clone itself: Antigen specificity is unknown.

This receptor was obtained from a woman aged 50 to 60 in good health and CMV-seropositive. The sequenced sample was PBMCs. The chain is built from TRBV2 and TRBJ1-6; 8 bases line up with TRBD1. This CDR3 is CASSEDRDHSPLHF. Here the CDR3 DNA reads TGTGCCAGCAGTGAGGACAGGGACCATTCACCCCTCCACTTT.